The 27 T cell receptor beta chains presented below share a single source sample, sequenced in a study of T cells in Graves' hyperthyroidism and ophthalmopathy. RNA transcripts gave rise to amplified TCR beta CDR3 regions. The TCR CDR3 first-round RT-PCR relied on the HTBI primer set. TCRdb recomputed calls from the multiplex PCR reads with MiXCR, one row per CDR3 protein. There are 160,000 or so distinct CDR3 sequences in the sample; 9.4% occur only once, and roughly 23% lies in the top ten. Sequencing used blood. Receptors originate from a woman under 30 with Graves' hyperthyroidism that later progressed to Graves' ophthalmopathy.

This clonotype was counted many times. Here the CDR3 DNA reads TGTGCCAGCAGTGACAGGGGGGCGAACACTGAAGCTTTCTTT. Its protein is CASSDRGANTEAFF. The chain carries TRBV2 and TRBJ1-1; 7 bases fit TRBD1. The CDR3 extends over 14 amino acids. V lost 3 bases to trimming and J lost 1 base; unmatched junction nucleotides: 2. Germline-derived CDR1 and CDR2 are SNHLY and FYNNEI.

There are many counts of this clonotype. The chain employs TRBV6-1 and TRBJ2-7; D perhaps matches TRBD1 (5 bases). The CDR3 extends over 16 amino acids. Germline V gives CDR1 MNHNS, CDR2 SASEGT. V lost 2 bases, J lost 4 bases, and 18 bases lay in between. Here the CDR3 DNA reads TGTGCCAGCAGTGAAAGGGGTTTACTAATCACGTACGAGCAGTACTTC. Its protein product is CASSERGLLITYEQYF.

This clonotype was counted ten times or more. This sequence joins TRBV6-1 and TRBJ1-2; a weak D match, TRBD1 (6 bases). The CDR3 is made up of 14 amino acids. Germline assignment: CDR1 MNHNS and CDR2 SASEGT. V was cut by 6 bases and J by 1 base, with 12 bases left in between. CDR3 region: CASSSGTFNYGYTF. For the CDR3, the DNA is TGTGCCAGCAGCTCCGGGACATTTAACTATGGCTACACCTTC.

The V call is TRBV19, the J call TRBJ2-3; 12 positions match TRBD2. Germline V lookup: CDR1 LNHDA, CDR2 SQIVND (reference sequence). There are 16 residues in the CDR3. V gave up 6 bases and J gave up 1 base; unmatched junction bases: 5. CDR3 bases: TGTGCCAGTAGCTTACTAGCGGGAGGTGGCACAGATACGCAGTATTTT. Amino acid sequence: CASSLLAGGGTDTQYF.

This clonotype was picked up a small number of times. The genes are TRBV19 and TRBJ1-1, with D uncertain. The CDR3 extends over 12 amino acids. From germline, CDR1 is LNHDA and CDR2 SQIVND (reference sequence). V dropped 1 base and J dropped 3 bases, with 3 bases sitting between them. The CDR3 loop reads CASSIGHTEAFF. The CDR3 DNA sequence: TGTGCCAGTAGTATAGGCCACACTGAAGCTTTCTTT. The variable domain in full, with the rest retrieved from reference TRBV19 and TRBJ1-1, is DGGITQSPKYLFRKEGQNVTLSCEQNLNHDAMYWYRQDPGQGLRLIYYSQIVNDFQKGDIAEGYSVSREKKESFPLTVTSAQKNPTAFYLCASSIGHTEAFFGQGTRLTVV.

This clonotype was detected many times. The chain joins TRBV2 to TRBJ1-2; TRBD1 is a possible D gene (6 bases). The ends were cut back, 5 bases at V and 3 bases at J, with 10 bases in the middle. Per germline, CDR1 SNHLY and CDR2 FYNNEI. This CDR3 has 13 amino acids. The CDR3 sequence is CASSYRADYGYTF. In DNA, the CDR3 is TGTGCCAGCAGTTACAGGGCCGACTATGGCTACACCTTC.

The chain is built from TRBV29-1 and TRBJ2-3, with unresolved D. The germline V gene has CDR1 SQVTM and CDR2 ANQGSEA. CDR3 length equals 14 residues. Trimming removed 4 bases at V and 0 bases at J, with 11 bases between. The CDR3 DNA is TGCAGCGTTGTTGGCGGCTCTAGCACAGATACGCAGTATTTT. Amino acids: CSVVGGSSTDTQYF.

In its sample, this clonotype was seen many times. The gene calls are TRBV20-1 and TRBJ2-5, with D unresolved. V lost 0 bases, J lost 5 bases, and 22 bases lay in between. This CDR3 has 17 amino acids. Looked up from germline, CDR1 is DFQATT and CDR2 is SNEGSKA (reference sequence). In DNA, the CDR3 is TGCAGTGCTAGAGATAAGGATAAAAGCTCCTCGTGGGAGACCCAGTACTTC. Its protein product is CSARDKDKSSSWETQYF.

This clonotype occurred many times. This sequence joins TRBV11-2 and TRBJ1-1, with 8 bases identical to TRBD1. J was trimmed by 6 bases and V by 5 bases; bases with no gene match: 8. The CDR3 length is 14 residues. Per germline, CDR1 SGHAT and CDR2 FQNNGV. The CDR3 spells CASSKTGVWAEAFF. CDR3 nucleotide sequence: TGTGCCAGCAGCAAGACAGGGGTTTGGGCTGAAGCTTTCTTT.

This clonotype has at least ten counts. The chain recombines TRBV6-1 with TRBJ1-5; D is ambiguous. The CDR3 length is 15 residues. CDR1 is MNHNS and CDR2 is SASEGT in the germline V gene. V was cut by 3 bases and J by 0 bases, with 9 bases left in between. The DNA for the CDR3 is TGTGCCAGCAGTGATATCGGTAATAGCAATCAGCCCCAGCATTTT. Protein sequence: CASSDIGNSNQPQHF.

This clonotype came up many times. V and J are TRBV20-1 and TRBJ1-4; D gene unclear. The CDR3 runs to 11 residues. CDR1 and CDR2 (germline): DFQATT, SNEGSKA (reference sequence). V lost 0 bases to trimming and J lost 4 bases, with 0 bases between them. CDR3 loop: CSARDNEKLFF. The CDR3 DNA follows: TGCAGTGCTAGAGATAATGAAAAACTGTTTTTT.

At least ten counts were recorded for this clonotype. The chain combines TRBV20-1 with TRBJ2-1; 13 positions agree with TRBD2. The V segment lost 3 bases and the J segment 9 bases; nucleotides outside the gene matches: 5. Germline V lookup: CDR1 DFQATT, CDR2 SNEGSKA (reference sequence). The CDR3 runs 14 residues. The CDR3 coding sequence is TGCAGTGCTAGGACTAGCGGGAGGACTACTGAGCAGTTCTTC. It is translated as CSARTSGRTTEQFF.

This clonotype appeared many times. V usage is TRBV11-2 and J usage is TRBJ2-1; 9 bases align to TRBD2. The CDR3 contains 16 residues. Germline CDR1 and CDR2: SGHAT and FQNNGV. Unmatched junction bases numbered 11, after V lost 2 bases and J lost 9 bases. Here the CDR3 reads CASSLPSSGGMIEQFF. The CDR3 DNA is TGTGCCAGCAGCTTACCTTCGAGCGGGGGGATGATTGAGCAGTTCTTC.

The chain employs TRBV28 and TRBJ1-1; D not certain. The ends were cut back, 3 bases at V and 3 bases at J, with 17 bases in the middle. The length of the CDR3 is 16 residues. The germline V gene encodes CDR1 MDHEN and CDR2 SYDVKM. CDR3 sequence reads: CASSFGQAWVDTEAFF. The CDR3 DNA reads TGTGCCAGCAGTTTTGGTCAGGCTTGGGTGGACACTGAAGCTTTCTTT.

This clonotype appeared many times. The chain carries TRBV3-1 and TRBJ2-1, with 10 bases that match TRBD2. Germline CDR1 and CDR2: LGHDT and YNNKEL (reference sequence). The junction had 6 bases not matched to a gene; V was cut back by 1 base and J by 9 bases. The CDR3 totals 15 residues. The CDR3 DNA reads as TGTGCCAGCAGCCAAGTTAGCGGGGGGAAGGGTGAGCAGTTCTTC. Its protein is CASSQVSGGKGEQFF.

The table lists this clonotype with many counts. The chain carries TRBV7-9 and TRBJ2-1; tentatively, D is TRBD2 (5 bases). V lost 5 bases, J lost 1 base, and 12 bases lay in between. The CDR3 has 15 residues. Germline CDR1 is SEHNR and CDR2 is FQNEAQ (reference sequence). The CDR3 sequence is CASSTFRGSYNEQFF. The DNA for the CDR3 is TGTGCCAGCAGCACGTTTCGAGGGTCCTACAATGAGCAGTTCTTC.

This clonotype was detected many times. The V gene is TRBV29-1, the J gene TRBJ1-3; D unclear. Between the trimmed V and J ends, which lost 3 bases and 4 bases, there was a span of 4 bases. The CDR3 contains 11 residues. CDR1 is SQVTM, CDR2 ANQGSEA, per germline. The DNA of the CDR3 is TGCAGCGTTGATTTGGGAAACACCATATATTTT. This encodes CSVDLGNTIYF.

This clonotype was seen ten or more times. The CDR3 spells CASSELRGGTGELFF. The CDR3 DNA reads TGTGCCAGCAGTGAACTTCGGGGTGGTACCGGGGAGCTGTTTTTT. This chain uses TRBV6-1 with TRBJ2-2; tentatively, D is TRBD2 (5 bases). CDR3 size: 15 residues. Per the germline V gene, CDR1 is MNHNS and CDR2 is SASEGT. Trimming cost V 2 bases and J 5 bases, with 12 bases left between them.

This clonotype was seen repeatedly, ten times or more. The gene calls are TRBV2 and TRBJ1-4; D is possibly TRBD1 (6 bases). The CDR3 contains 17 residues. V lost 7 bases and J lost 4, with 22 bases in between. Germline V gene lookup returns CDR1 SNHLY and CDR2 FYNNEI. This CDR3 reads CASKKPTGGDNNEKLFF. As DNA, the CDR3 is TGTGCCAGCAAAAAACCTACTGGGGGGGACAATAATGAAAAACTGTTTTTT.

The chain recombines TRBV5-6 with TRBJ2-1; D is unresolved. CDR3 length: 14 amino acids. The V end was cut by 4 bases, the J end by 5 bases, with 13 bases between. Germline V gene sequence: CDR1 SGHDT, CDR2 YYEEEE. CDR3 region: CASSRALRNNEQFF. DNA of the CDR3: TGTGCCAGCAGCAGGGCCCTACGAAACAATGAGCAGTTCTTC. Drawing the rest from reference TRBV5-6 and TRBJ2-1, the complete variable domain is DAGVTQSPTHLIKTRGQQVTLRCSPKSGHDTVSWYQQALGQGPQFIFQYYEEEERQRGNFPDRFSGHQFPNYSSELNVNALLLGDSALYLCASSRALRNNEQFFGPGTRLTVL.

This clonotype came up a few times. This chain connects TRBV9 to TRBJ2-3; no clear D. The CDR3 is 12 amino acids. CDR1 is SGDLS, CDR2 YYNGEE, per germline. The V and J ends lost 3 bases and 2 bases respectively, with 4 bases between them. CDR3 in DNA: TGTGCCAGCAGCGAACCCACAGATACGCAGTATTTT. Protein: CASSEPTDTQYF.

Many counts were recorded for this clonotype. The chain recombines TRBV28 with TRBJ1-3, with D perhaps TRBD1 (6 bases). The V and J ends lost 5 bases and 8 bases respectively, with 13 bases between them. Germline CDR1 reads MDHEN; CDR2 reads SYDVKM. This CDR3 is built from 13 residues. In DNA form, the CDR3 reads TGTGCCAGCAGTCTTAGGGGGTCCTACACCATATATTTT. Translating gives CASSLRGSYTIYF.

The sample holds many counts of this clonotype. The chain links TRBV5-1 to TRBJ1-1, with 8 bases lining up with TRBD1. The CDR3 runs to 14 residues. The J segment lost 1 base and the V segment lost 4 bases, leaving 3 bases of the junction unmatched. Germline CDR1 and CDR2: SGHRS and YFSETQ. This CDR3 reads CASSTGQENTEAFF. The CDR3 DNA reads TGCGCCAGCAGCACGGGACAGGAGAACACTGAAGCTTTCTTT.

This clonotype has ten or more counts. The chain uses TRBV12-3 or TRBV12-4 and TRBJ2-4, with 8 bases aligning to TRBD2. Trimming removed 3 bases from V and 7 bases from J; junction bases left unmatched: 11. The CDR3 spans 16 residues. CDR3 coding DNA: TGTGCCAGCAGTTTGTTTGTCCGGGAGGGCCGTAACATTCAGTACTTC. This sequence encodes CASSLFVREGRNIQYF.

J is TRBJ1-1 and V is TRBV11-2, with D possibly matching TRBD1 (5 bases). The CDR3 extends over 14 amino acids. Germline V gene lookup returns CDR1 SGHAT and CDR2 FQNNGV. Trimming stripped 3 bases from V and 6 bases from J, with 14 bases between. The CDR3 coding sequence is TGTGCCAGCAGCTTCTTAAGTCAGGGAGCTGAAGCTTTCTTT. It translates to CASSFLSQGAEAFF. The variable domain in full, with the rest retrieved from reference TRBV11-2 and TRBJ1-1, is EAGVAQSPRYKIIEKRQSVAFWCNPISGHATLYWYQQILGQGPKLLIQFQNNGVVDDSQLPKDRFSAERLKGVDSTLKIQPAKLEDSAVYLCASSFLSQGAEAFFGQGTRLTVV.

This clonotype was seen ten or more times. The chain joins TRBV20-1 to TRBJ2-7; possible D gene TRBD2, 6 bases. Germline CDR1 DFQATT, CDR2 SNEGSKA (reference sequence). V lost 5 bases to trimming and J lost 5 bases, with 16 bases between them. This CDR3 is built from 13 residues. In DNA form, the CDR3 reads TGCAGTGCTCGGAGGGCCTTGCGGGACGAGCAGTACTTC. This sequence encodes CSARRALRDEQYF.

This clonotype came up many times. The J gene is TRBJ2-7, the V gene TRBV28; the D is unclear. CDR1 is MDHEN, CDR2 SYDVKM, per germline. With 8 bases removed from V and 2 bases from J, the gap between germline ends came to 4 bases. The CDR3 is 10 residues long. CDR3 protein: CASSTYEQYF. The CDR3 nucleotides read TGTGCCAGCTCTACCTACGAGCAGTACTTC.